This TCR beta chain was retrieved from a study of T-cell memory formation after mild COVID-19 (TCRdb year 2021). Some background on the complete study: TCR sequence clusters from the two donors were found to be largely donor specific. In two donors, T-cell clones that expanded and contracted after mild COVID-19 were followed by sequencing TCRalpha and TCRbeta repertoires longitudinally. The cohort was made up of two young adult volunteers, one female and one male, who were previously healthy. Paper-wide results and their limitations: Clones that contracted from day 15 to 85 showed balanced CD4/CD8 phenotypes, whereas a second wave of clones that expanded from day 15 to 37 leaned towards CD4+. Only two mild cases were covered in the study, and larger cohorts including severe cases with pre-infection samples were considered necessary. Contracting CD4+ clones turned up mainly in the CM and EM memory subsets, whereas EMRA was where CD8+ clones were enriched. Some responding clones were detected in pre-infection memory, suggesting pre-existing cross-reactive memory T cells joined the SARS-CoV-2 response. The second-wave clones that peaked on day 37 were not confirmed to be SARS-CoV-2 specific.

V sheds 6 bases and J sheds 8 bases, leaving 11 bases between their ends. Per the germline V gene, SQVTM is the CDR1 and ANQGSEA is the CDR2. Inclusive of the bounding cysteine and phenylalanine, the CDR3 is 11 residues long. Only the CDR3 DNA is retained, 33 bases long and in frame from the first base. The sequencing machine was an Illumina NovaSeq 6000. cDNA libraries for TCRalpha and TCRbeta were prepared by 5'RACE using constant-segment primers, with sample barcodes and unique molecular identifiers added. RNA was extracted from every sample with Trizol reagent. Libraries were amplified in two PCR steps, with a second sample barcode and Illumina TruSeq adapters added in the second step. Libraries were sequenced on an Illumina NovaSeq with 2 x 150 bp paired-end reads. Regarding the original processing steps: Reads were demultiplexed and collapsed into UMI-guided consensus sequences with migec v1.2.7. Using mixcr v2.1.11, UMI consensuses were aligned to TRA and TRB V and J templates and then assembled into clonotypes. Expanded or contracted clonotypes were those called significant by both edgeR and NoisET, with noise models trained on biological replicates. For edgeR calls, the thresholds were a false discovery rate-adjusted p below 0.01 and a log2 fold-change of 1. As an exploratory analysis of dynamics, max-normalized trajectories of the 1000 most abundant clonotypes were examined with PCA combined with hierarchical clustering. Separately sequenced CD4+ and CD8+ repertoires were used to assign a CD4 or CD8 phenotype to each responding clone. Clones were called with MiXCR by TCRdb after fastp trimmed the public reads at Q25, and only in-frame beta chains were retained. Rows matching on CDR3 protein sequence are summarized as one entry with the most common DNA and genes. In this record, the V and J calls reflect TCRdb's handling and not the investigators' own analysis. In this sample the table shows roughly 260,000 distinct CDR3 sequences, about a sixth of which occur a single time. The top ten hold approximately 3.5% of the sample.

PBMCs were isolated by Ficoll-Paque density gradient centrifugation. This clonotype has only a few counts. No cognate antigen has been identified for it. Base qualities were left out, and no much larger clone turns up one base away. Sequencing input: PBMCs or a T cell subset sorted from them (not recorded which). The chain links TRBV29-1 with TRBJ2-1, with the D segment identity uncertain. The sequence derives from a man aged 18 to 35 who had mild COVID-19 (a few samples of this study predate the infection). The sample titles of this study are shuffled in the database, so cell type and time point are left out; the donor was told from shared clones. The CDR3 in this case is CSVSSIHEQFF. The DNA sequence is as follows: TGCAGCGTGAGTAGTATCCATGAGCAGTTCTTC.